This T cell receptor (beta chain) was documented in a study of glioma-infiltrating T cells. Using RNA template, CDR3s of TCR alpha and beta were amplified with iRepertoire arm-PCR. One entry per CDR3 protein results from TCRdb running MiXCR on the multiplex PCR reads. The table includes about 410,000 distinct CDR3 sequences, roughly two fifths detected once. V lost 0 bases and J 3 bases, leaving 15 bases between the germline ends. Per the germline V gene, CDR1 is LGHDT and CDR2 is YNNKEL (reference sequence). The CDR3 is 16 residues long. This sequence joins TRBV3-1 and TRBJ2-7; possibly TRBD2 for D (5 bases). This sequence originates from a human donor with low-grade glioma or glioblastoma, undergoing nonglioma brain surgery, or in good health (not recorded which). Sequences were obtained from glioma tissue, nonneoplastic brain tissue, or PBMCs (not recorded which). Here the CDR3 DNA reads TGTGCCAGCAGCCAAGATTTACTAGTTTTGGGCTACGAGCAGTACTTC. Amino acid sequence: CASSQDLLVLGYEQYF.